This T cell receptor beta chain was identified in a study of T cell responses to AZD1222 COVID-19 vaccine. The CDR3 totals 14 residues. The germline gives CDR1 LGHNT, CDR2 FRNRAP. V lost 7 bases and J lost 4, with 11 bases in between. Measured with immunoSEQ multiplex PCR; TCRdb has only the in-frame clones, and not every one. The repertoire holds around 29,000 clones, with 93% as singletons. This specimen consisted of peripheral blood, obtained on day 0 of AZD1222 vaccination. The rearrangement joins TRBV12-5 to TRBJ1-6; D gene uncertain. The sequence was collected from an adult in good health. This chain's CDR3 is CASAPRGYNSPLHF. CDR3 DNA sequence: TGTGCTAGTGCCCCGCGAGGATATAATTCACCCCTCCACTTT.